The clone carrying this T cell receptor beta chain was counted between two and nine times. The antigen is unknown. Trimming pared 6 bases from V and 4 bases from J, leaving 18 bases between. Germline loops: CDR1 LNHDA, CDR2 SQIVND (reference sequence). The CDR3 runs to 16 residues. These data belong to a study of T cell repertoires in cytomegalovirus infection. Each CDR3 protein is one row after TCRdb ran MiXCR on the reads. The repertoire holds about 500,000 distinct CDR3 sequences, roughly a third seen once, with roughly 17% in the top ten. The gene calls are TRBV19 and TRBJ2-2; D tentatively fits TRBD1 or TRBD2 (7 bases each). The material sequenced was cultured PBMCs, taken from culture after CMV antigen stimulation. This clonotype was obtained from a human donor in good health (CMV status not recorded). Some clones in this sample may be carry-over from other donors' samples. CDR3 residues: CASSKTTGEGTGELFF. The CDR3 coding sequence is TGTGCCAGTAGCAAAACAACAGGGGAGGGCACCGGGGAGCTGTTTTTT.